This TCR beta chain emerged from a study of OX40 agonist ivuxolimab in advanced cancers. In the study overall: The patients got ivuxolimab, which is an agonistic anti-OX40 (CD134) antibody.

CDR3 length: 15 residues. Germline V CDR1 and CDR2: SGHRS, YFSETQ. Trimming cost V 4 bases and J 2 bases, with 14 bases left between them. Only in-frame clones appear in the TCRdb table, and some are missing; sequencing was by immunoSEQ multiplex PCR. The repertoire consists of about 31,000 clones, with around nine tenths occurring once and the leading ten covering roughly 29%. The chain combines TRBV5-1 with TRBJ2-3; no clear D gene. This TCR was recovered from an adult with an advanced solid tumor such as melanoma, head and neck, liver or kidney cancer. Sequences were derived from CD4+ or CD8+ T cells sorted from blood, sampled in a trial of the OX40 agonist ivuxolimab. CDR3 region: CASSDSRTNTDTQYF. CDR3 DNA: TGCGCCAGCAGCGATTCCCGAACAAACACAGATACGCAGTATTTT.